The sequence of this TCR beta chain was determined in a study of cytomegalovirus exposure and HLA in healthy donors. Study-wide background: An analysis done earlier identified about 120 million unique TCR beta sequences from 190 million or so T cells. Findings and limits, study-wide: Some V segments (TRBV6-2 and TRBV6-3 among them) were excluded as indistinguishable. An assumption of roughly uniform sequencing depth across donors underlay the presence/absence analyses. A link between a missense DCLRE1C variant and TCR beta V- and J-gene trimming emerged from a later analysis.

Trimming cost V 5 bases and J 5 bases; bases outside gene matches: 4. The CDR3 loop spans 14 amino acids. From germline, CDR1 is LNHDA and CDR2 SQIVND (reference sequence). As for this clone: The antigen is undetermined.

PCR involved 60 Vbeta and 13 Jbeta primers. Profiling relied on immunoSEQ multiplex PCR, and the TCRdb table lists in-frame clones only, not all of them. In all, the sample yields about 84,000 clones. The sequence derives from a man aged 50-59 years in good health and CMV-seronegative. The V and J genes are TRBV19 and TRBJ1-2, with 11 nucleotides matching TRBD1. Sequenced material: PBMCs. The CDR3 is CASSRTGGEYGYTF. Here the CDR3 DNA reads TGTGCCAGTAGTCGGACAGGGGGCGAATATGGCTACACCTTC.